Below are 27 T cell receptor beta chains sequenced from a single sample in a study of T cells after posttransplantation cyclophosphamide. Sequencing used immunoSEQ multiplex PCR; TCRdb keeps in-frame clones, though not all of them. The repertoire consists of tens of thousands of clones, with approximately 92% occurring once and the leading ten covering approximately 2.7%. Sequencing was performed on PBMCs. The receptors here all came from a woman between 25 and 40 years old in good health and a related stem cell transplant donor.

This rearrangement joins TRBV19 to TRBJ2-6, with D possibly being TRBD1 (5 bases). V was shortened by 1 base and J by 0 bases, with 13 bases between the two germline ends. The CDR3 spans 18 residues. The germline V gene has CDR1 LNHDA and CDR2 SQIVND (reference sequence). CDR3 sequence: CASSIGAGLGSGANVLTF. The CDR3, as DNA: TGTGCCAGTAGTATAGGAGCAGGGTTGGGCTCTGGGGCCAACGTCCTGACTTTC.

This rearrangement joins TRBV19 to TRBJ1-6; possibly TRBD1 for D (5 bases). The CDR3 length is 13 residues. V was cut by 8 bases and J by 6 bases, with 11 bases left in between. The germline V gene has CDR1 LNHDA and CDR2 SQIVND (reference sequence). CDR3 nucleotide sequence: TGTGCCAGTTCCGAGGGACCTAATTCACCCCTCCACTTT. Translated: CASSEGPNSPLHF.

The V call is TRBV18, the J call TRBJ1-2, with unresolved D. This CDR3 is 14 amino acids long. Germline loops: CDR1 KGHSH, CDR2 LQKENI. The V gene lost 2 bases and the J gene lost 0 bases, with 7 bases spanning the gap. The CDR3 loop reads CASSPGTTNYGYTF. The CDR3 DNA is TGTGCCAGCTCACCAGGCACCACTAACTATGGCTACACCTTC. The variable domain in full, with the rest retrieved from reference TRBV18 and TRBJ1-2, is NAGVMQNPRHLVRRRGQEARLRCSPMKGHSHVYWYRQLPEEGLKFMVYLQKENIIDESGMPKERFSAEFPKEGPSILRIQQVVRGDSAAYFCASSPGTTNYGYTFGSGTRLTVV.

V and J are TRBV5-1 and TRBJ2-5, with D possibly being TRBD1 (6 bases). The CDR3 totals 14 residues. Trimming cost V 4 bases and J 2 bases, with 12 bases left between them. Germline CDR1 is SGHRS and CDR2 is YFSETQ. The CDR3 protein is CASSPGGQQETQYF. For the CDR3, the DNA is TGCGCCAGCAGCCCGGGCGGACAGCAAGAGACCCAGTACTTC.

The V gene is TRBV6-4, the J gene TRBJ1-1; possible D gene TRBD1, 5 bases. From germline, CDR1 is MRHNA and CDR2 SNTAGT. The V end lost 4 bases, the J end lost 3 bases, and 15 bases lay between the germline ends. CDR3 length: 15 amino acids. This CDR3 reads CASSATAEGDTEAFF. The CDR3 DNA reads as TGTGCCAGCAGTGCGACAGCTGAAGGGGACACTGAAGCTTTCTTT.

The V and J genes are TRBV7-3 and TRBJ2-2, with TRBD2 matching over 9 bases. Trimming cost V 6 bases and J 6 bases; bases outside gene matches: 8. This CDR3 contains 15 residues. Germline V CDR1 and CDR2: SGHTA, FQGTGA. This CDR3 reads CASRLGLAGPGELFF. The DNA for the CDR3 is TGTGCCAGCAGGTTGGGGCTAGCGGGGCCCGGGGAGCTGTTTTTT.

The chain links TRBV4-3 to TRBJ2-7; a weak D match, TRBD2 (6 bases). Germline assignment: CDR1 LGHNA and CDR2 YSLEER. V lost 0 bases and J 5 bases, leaving 14 bases between the germline ends. The CDR3 runs 15 residues. The CDR3 here is CASSQDPSASDEQYF. CDR3 DNA sequence: TGCGCCAGCAGCCAAGATCCTAGCGCCAGCGACGAGCAGTACTTC.

V gene TRBV30 combines with J gene TRBJ1-6; 7 bases fit TRBD1. Trimming cost V 6 bases and J 0 bases; bases outside gene matches: 11. Germline assignment: CDR1 GTSNPN and CDR2 SVGIG (reference sequence). There are 17 residues in the CDR3. The CDR3 bases are TGTGCCTGCATGGGGACAGTCAGAAGCTCCTATAATTCACCCCTCCACTTT. It encodes CACMGTVRSSYNSPLHF.

This clone has only one observation. This chain links TRBV9 with TRBJ2-7, with D tentatively TRBD1 (6 bases). Trimming cost V 2 bases and J 5 bases, with 17 bases left between them. The germline V gene has CDR1 SGDLS and CDR2 YYNGEE. The CDR3 contains 15 residues. Here the CDR3 reads CASSVGQFPLDEQYF. The CDR3 DNA reads as TGTGCCAGCAGCGTCGGACAGTTCCCTCTGGACGAGCAGTACTTC.

This chain connects TRBV6-6 to TRBJ2-1; no definite D call. CDR1 and CDR2 (germline): MNHNY, SVGAGI (reference sequence). The CDR3 is 15 residues long. Trimming removed 2 bases from V and 4 bases from J, with 12 bases in between. The CDR3 is CASSYDTHTYNEQFF. CDR3 in DNA: TGTGCCAGCAGTTACGACACACACACTTACAATGAGCAGTTCTTC.

V usage is TRBV28 and J usage is TRBJ1-2; TRBD1 matches 7 bases. This CDR3 has 16 residues. Losses at the gene ends were 8 bases for V and 1 base for J; bases not matched to a gene: 13. The germline V gene encodes CDR1 MDHEN and CDR2 SYDVKM. CDR3 protein: CASGDTGVGDNYGYTF. The CDR3 coding sequence is TGTGCCAGCGGAGATACAGGGGTGGGGGATAACTATGGCTACACCTTC.

The chain is built from TRBV28 and TRBJ1-1; no definite D call. The CDR3 has 15 amino acids. Germline V gene lookup returns CDR1 MDHEN and CDR2 SYDVKM. The germline V and J ends were trimmed by 6 bases and 2 bases, with 16 bases remaining between them. The CDR3 DNA sequence: TGTGCCAGCAGATTCACCGACCCCGGAAACACTGAAGCTTTCTTT. Protein sequence: CASRFTDPGNTEAFF. The full variable domain, rest sourced from reference TRBV28 and TRBJ1-1, is DVKVTQSSRYLVKRTGEKVFLECVQDMDHENMFWYRQDPGLGLRLIYFSYDVKMKEKGDIPEGYSVSREKKERFSLILESASTNQTSMYLCASRFTDPGNTEAFFGQGTRLTVV.

The chain uses TRBV5-5 and TRBJ2-6; no reliable D call. With 0 bases removed from V and 1 base from J, the gap between germline ends came to 5 bases. The CDR3 has 15 amino acids. Germline CDR1 SGHKS, CDR2 YYEKEE (reference sequence). The DNA of the CDR3 is TGTGCCAGCAGCTTGGCCATTTCTGGGGCCAACGTCCTGACTTTC. This sequence encodes CASSLAISGANVLTF.

The J gene is TRBJ1-5, the V gene TRBV5-6, with 9 nucleotides matching TRBD1. The V and J ends lost 4 bases and 2 bases, in that order; junction bases with no gene match: 7. Germline V gene lookup returns CDR1 SGHDT and CDR2 YYEEEE. CDR3 length equals 16 residues. CDR3 in DNA: TGTGCCAGCAGCCCAGGGACAGGGCGTCGCAATCAGCCCCAGCATTTT. It encodes CASSPGTGRRNQPQHF. The whole variable domain, remainder taken from reference TRBV5-6 and TRBJ1-5, is DAGVTQSPTHLIKTRGQQVTLRCSPKSGHDTVSWYQQALGQGPQFIFQYYEEEERQRGNFPDRFSGHQFPNYSSELNVNALLLGDSALYLCASSPGTGRRNQPQHFGDGTRLSIL.

This rearrangement joins TRBV9 to TRBJ1-1; the D is unclear. The CDR3 runs 14 residues. The V and J ends lost 0 bases and 4 bases respectively, with 10 bases between them. CDR1 is SGDLS, CDR2 YYNGEE, per germline. Here the CDR3 reads CASSVVGETTEAFF. The CDR3 bases are TGTGCCAGCAGCGTAGTTGGGGAGACCACTGAAGCTTTCTTT.

The V call is TRBV4-3, the J call TRBJ2-7, with D maybe TRBD2 (6 bases). There are 14 residues in the CDR3. V was trimmed by 1 base and J by 5 bases, leaving 12 bases between them. Germline CDR1 reads LGHNA; CDR2 reads YSLEER. The chain's CDR3 is CASSQARDWDEQYF. The CDR3 DNA sequence: TGCGCCAGCAGCCAAGCTCGGGACTGGGACGAGCAGTACTTC.

This chain connects TRBV14 to TRBJ2-1, with D possibly matching TRBD1 (6 bases). Germline-derived CDR1 and CDR2 are SGHDN and FVKESK. The V and J ends lost 0 bases and 9 bases respectively, with 9 bases between them. The CDR3 extends over 13 amino acids. Here the CDR3 reads CASSQDGGIEQFF. CDR3 nucleotide sequence: TGTGCCAGCAGCCAAGATGGGGGCATTGAGCAGTTCTTC.

The J gene is TRBJ1-2, the V gene TRBV28, with 7 positions matching TRBD1. The junction had 14 bases not matched to a gene; V was cut back by 6 bases and J by 4 bases. Germline V gene sequence: CDR1 MDHEN, CDR2 SYDVKM. The CDR3 has 16 residues. CDR3 region: CASSRPEGALGYGYTF. CDR3 DNA sequence: TGTGCCAGCAGCCGACCCGAGGGGGCTCTTGGCTATGGCTACACCTTC.

V is TRBV18 and J is TRBJ1-1, with 8 bases fitting TRBD1. The germline CDR1 and CDR2 sequences are KGHSH and LQKENI. V lost 0 bases to trimming and J lost 0 bases; unmatched junction nucleotides: 6. This CDR3 contains 17 residues. DNA of the CDR3: TGTGCCAGCTCACCACCGGGCAGGGGGCCGTTGAACACTGAAGCTTTCTTT. The encoded protein is CASSPPGRGPLNTEAFF. Supplemented by reference TRBV18 and TRBJ1-1, the full variable domain reads NAGVMQNPRHLVRRRGQEARLRCSPMKGHSHVYWYRQLPEEGLKFMVYLQKENIIDESGMPKERFSAEFPKEGPSILRIQQVVRGDSAAYFCASSPPGRGPLNTEAFFGQGTRLTVV.

The gene calls are TRBV7-6 and TRBJ2-7, with D perhaps TRBD1 (6 bases). The CDR3 has 15 residues. CDR1 is SGHVS and CDR2 is FNYEAQ in the germline V gene. Trimming left V 1 base short and J 0 bases short, with 10 bases between. Written as DNA, the CDR3 is TGTGCCAGCAGCTTAGGAGGGACAAGCTCCTACGAGCAGTACTTC. Translation: CASSLGGTSSYEQYF.

This clone was seen a single time. The genes are TRBV7-9 and TRBJ2-3, with D maybe TRBD2 (6 bases). The CDR3 is 11 amino acids. Trimming cost V 3 bases and J 8 bases, with 6 bases left between them. Germline V gene data show CDR1 as SEHNR and CDR2 as FQNEAQ (reference sequence). The CDR3, as DNA: TGTGCCAGCAGCTTGGGGGGTACGCAGTATTTT. This gives the protein CASSLGGTQYF.

The chain recombines TRBV9 with TRBJ2-7; 7 nucleotides line up with TRBD2. The CDR3 contains 15 residues. Trimming cost V 1 base and J 2 bases; bases outside gene matches: 6. From germline, CDR1 is SGDLS and CDR2 YYNGEE. The CDR3 reads CASSVQRGFTYEQYF. In DNA form, the CDR3 reads TGTGCCAGCAGCGTACAGCGGGGATTCACCTACGAGCAGTACTTC. The entire variable domain, with the rest obtained from reference TRBV9 and TRBJ2-7, is as follows: DSGVTQTPKHLITATGQRVTLRCSPRSGDLSVYWYQQSLDQGLQFLIQYYNGEERAKGNILERFSAQQFPDLHSELNLSSLELGDSALYFCASSVQRGFTYEQYFGPGTRLTVT.

The genes are TRBV6-1 and TRBJ2-5, with 8 bases lining up with TRBD2. CDR1 is MNHNS, CDR2 SASEGT, per germline. The ends lost 0 bases at V and 1 base at J; junction bases unmatched: 10. The CDR3 is 18 residues long. CDR3 region: CASSEALAAGGPQETQYF. CDR3 DNA: TGTGCCAGCAGTGAAGCGCTAGCGGCGGGGGGCCCCCAAGAGACCCAGTACTTC.

This rearrangement joins TRBV10-3 to TRBJ1-5; D gene unclear. This CDR3 is built from 15 residues. V lost 2 bases to trimming and J lost 0 bases, with 8 bases between them. Germline values: CDR1 ENHRY, CDR2 SYGVKD. CDR3 DNA sequence: TGTGCCATCAGTGAGGGCAGTCTTAGCAATCAGCCCCAGCATTTT. The encoded protein is CAISEGSLSNQPQHF.

The rearrangement joins TRBV13 to TRBJ2-1, with 13 bases matching TRBD2. The CDR3 length is 15 residues. With V trimmed by 5 bases and J by 10 bases, 8 bases remained unmatched. Germline values: CDR1 PRHDT, CDR2 FYEKMQ (reference sequence). In DNA, the CDR3 is TGTGCCAGCAGCATGACTAGCGGGGGGATCCCAGAGCAGTTCTTC. The encoded protein is CASSMTSGGIPEQFF.

J is TRBJ2-3 and V is TRBV4-2, with D unclear. The germline V gene encodes CDR1 LGHNA and CDR2 YNFKEQ. The CDR3 spans 13 residues. V lost 1 base, J lost 6 bases, and 8 bases lay in between. The CDR3 sequence is CASSQGRRDTQYF. The DNA for the CDR3 is TGTGCCAGCAGCCAAGGGAGAAGGGATACGCAGTATTTT.

V usage is TRBV6-5 and J usage is TRBJ2-1, with D hard to call. The CDR3 totals 12 residues. V lost 8 bases and J 5 bases, leaving 10 bases between the germline ends. Germline V CDR1 and CDR2: MNHEY, SVGAGI. This chain's CDR3 is CASSQRDNEQFF. As DNA, the CDR3 is TGTGCCAGCTCACAACGGGACAATGAGCAGTTCTTC.